Listed below are T cell receptor beta chains from one sample, sequenced in a study. TCRdb redid the calling of the 5' RACE reads with MiXCR, one entry per CDR3 protein. The table lists 45,000 to 60,000 distinct CDR3 sequences, approximately 23% of them singletons, with 2.5% to 4% in the top ten. The material sequenced was tumor-infiltrating naive CD4+ T cells sorted from the breast tumor. The source is a female donor with breast cancer. CDR3s include the opening cysteine and the closing phenylalanine or tryptophan. Each record gives: J gene, V gene, CDR3 protein.

J: TRBJ2-7; V: TRBV18; CDR3: CASSPKGLFSYEQYF
J: TRBJ1-3; V: TRBV29-1; CDR3: CSVKEGENTIYF
J: TRBJ2-1; V: TRBV7-6; CDR3: CASSLLGLAKNEQFF
J: TRBJ1-3; V: TRBV18; CDR3: CASSERQGQTGNTIYF
J: TRBJ1-2; V: TRBV29-1; CDR3: CSVEGVGDRNYGYTF
J: TRBJ1-3; V: TRBV5-6; CDR3: CASRSYFSGNTIYF
J: TRBJ1-4; V: TRBV12-3/TRBV12-4; CDR3: CASSLNEKLFF
J: TRBJ2-1; V: TRBV2; CDR3: CASSVRQSYNEQFF
J: TRBJ2-2; V: TRBV7-2; CDR3: CASSLEAPTNTGELFF
J: TRBJ1-1; V: TRBV5-1; CDR3: CASSTRTGGIETEAFF
J: TRBJ2-3; V: TRBV27; CDR3: CASRMSGTDTQYF
J: TRBJ2-3; V: TRBV5-1; CDR3: CASSLQQGRPDTQYF
J: TRBJ2-7; V: TRBV29-1; CDR3: CSGLNSDNRYEQYF
J: TRBJ1-2; V: TRBV7-2; CDR3: CASSLGRGPSEGYTF
J: TRBJ2-3; V: TRBV2; CDR3: CASILSQGRSADTQYF
J: -; V: TRBV5-1; CDR3: CASSLGAGGNEQFF
J: TRBJ2-5; V: TRBV30; CDR3: CAWRTDGETQYF
J: TRBJ1-5; V: TRBV24-1; CDR3: CATSPGGNYQPQHF
J: TRBJ1-2; V: TRBV4-3; CDR3: CASSPAGGYGYTF
J: TRBJ1-1; V: TRBV5-1; CDR3: CASSLGGGGNTEAFF
J: TRBJ1-6; V: TRBV12-3/TRBV12-4; CDR3: CASSLANSPLHF
J: TRBJ2-4; V: TRBV20-1; CDR3: CSASLAKNIQYF
J: TRBJ2-3; V: TRBV6-1; CDR3: CASSESVADTQYF
J: TRBJ2-6; V: TRBV30; CDR3: CAWIDRAGANVLTF
J: TRBJ2-7; V: TRBV12-3/TRBV12-4; CDR3: CASSSNVGVPEQYF
J: TRBJ2-7; V: TRBV10-3; CDR3: CAISESGQGSDYEQYF
J: TRBJ2-7; V: TRBV6-5; CDR3: CASRELRKSSYEQYF
J: TRBJ2-7; V: TRBV5-1; CDR3: CASSLGVGSRREQYF
J: TRBJ1-5; V: TRBV7-2; CDR3: CASSLSGPTHNQPQHF
J: TRBJ1-2; V: TRBV5-1; CDR3: CASTLGWANYGYTF
J: TRBJ2-7; V: TRBV20-1; CDR3: CSARARRSHEQYF
J: TRBJ1-2; V: TRBV12-3/TRBV12-4; CDR3: CASRDPGQGIYGYTF
J: TRBJ1-2; V: TRBV7-8; CDR3: CASSPGTLYGYTF
J: TRBJ2-5; V: TRBV20-1; CDR3: CSARDPSGGQETQYF
J: TRBJ2-5; V: TRBV7-2; CDR3: CASSLGGTGSWTQYF
J: TRBJ2-5; V: TRBV6-5; CDR3: CASSYARNRGKETQYF
J: TRBJ2-2; V: TRBV4-3; CDR3: CASSPQTRGTLFF
J: TRBJ2-3; V: TRBV7-9; CDR3: CASSLRGGADTQYF
J: TRBJ2-3; V: TRBV12-3/TRBV12-4; CDR3: CASSLEDRGTDTQYF
J: TRBJ1-5; V: TRBV20-1; CDR3: CSASAPRGRYQPQHF
J: TRBJ1-2; V: TRBV4-1; CDR3: CASSQVAGYYGYTF
J: TRBJ2-3; V: TRBV7-2; CDR3: CASSPLGVTKTDTQYF
J: TRBJ1-2; V: TRBV5-1; CDR3: CASSLDGGGNGYTF
J: TRBJ2-1; V: TRBV30; CDR3: CAWSVLENNEQFF
J: TRBJ2-3; V: TRBV7-2; CDR3: CASSSYLGTDTQYF
J: TRBJ2-3; V: TRBV12-3/TRBV12-4; CDR3: CASSSDRETDTQYF